One sample yielded the 18 T cell receptor beta chains listed below, sequenced in a study of T cell repertoires in cytomegalovirus infection. TCRdb re-derived calls from the reads in MiXCR, one entry per CDR3 protein. This sample has about 890,000 distinct CDR3 sequences, with approximately 31% found just once. Antigen specificity for these receptors is unknown. The sequenced sample was cultured CD8+ T cells from PBMCs, obtained from culture after CMV antigen stimulation. The receptors were gathered from a human donor in good health (CMV status not recorded). Some clones in this sample may be carry-over from other donors' samples.

This clonotype appeared a few times. The V gene is TRBV19, the J gene TRBJ1-5, with D perhaps matching TRBD1 (6 bases). Germline V gene sequence: CDR1 LNHDA, CDR2 SQIVND (reference sequence). Trimming stripped 1 base from V and 6 bases from J, with 13 bases between. This CDR3 is 15 amino acids long. Here the CDR3 reads CASSIVRDRTQPQHF. CDR3 bases: TGTGCCAGTAGTATAGTCCGAGACAGGACTCAGCCCCAGCATTTT.

The rearrangement joins TRBV4-3 to TRBJ2-6; TRBD1 aligns across 11 bases. Losses at the gene ends were 3 bases for V and 2 bases for J; bases not matched to a gene: 3. This CDR3 region has 17 residues. Per the germline V gene, CDR1 is LGHNA and CDR2 is YSLEER. The CDR3 bases are TGCGCCAGCAGCCATAGGACAGGGGGCGCTGGGGCCAACGTCCTGACTTTC. It specifies CASSHRTGGAGANVLTF.

This chain joins TRBV7-6 and TRBJ2-3; TRBD2 might be the D (6 bases). Germline assignment: CDR1 SGHVS and CDR2 FNYEAQ. The CDR3 sequence is 15 residues long. Between the trimmed V and J ends, which lost 10 bases and 3 bases, there was a span of 20 bases. This chain's CDR3 is CATTWPGERTDTQYF. Here the CDR3 DNA reads TGTGCCACCACTTGGCCGGGGGAGAGGACAGATACGCAGTATTTT.

This clonotype has just a few counts. This chain links TRBV10-3 with TRBJ2-7; D unclear. CDR1 is ENHRY and CDR2 is SYGVKD in the germline V gene. The CDR3 runs to 14 residues. The V gene lost 4 bases and the J gene lost 1 base, with 11 bases spanning the gap. CDR3 sequence (DNA): TGTGCCATCAGTGCCAAAACAGAGTCCTACGAGCAGTACTTC. Residues: CAISAKTESYEQYF.

The CDR3 region is CAILYQAQGVYEQYF. In DNA form, the CDR3 reads TGTGCCATTCTTTACCAGGCACAGGGGGTCTACGAGCAGTACTTC. The V gene is TRBV10-3, the J gene TRBJ2-7; 8 bases are shared with TRBD1. The CDR3 has 15 amino acids. Trimming at V came to 9 bases and at J to 3 bases, leaving 13 bases not matched to a gene. Germline V gene sequence: CDR1 ENHRY, CDR2 SYGVKD.

This clonotype was recorded many times. V and J are TRBV7-6 and TRBJ1-1, with 9 bases aligning to TRBD1. This CDR3 has 14 amino acids. Germline values: CDR1 SGHVS, CDR2 FNYEAQ. With 5 bases clipped from V and 4 bases from J, the junction kept 5 bases outside the gene matches. The CDR3 loop reads CASSVGQGPTEAFF. For the CDR3, the DNA is TGTGCCAGCAGCGTGGGACAGGGCCCCACTGAAGCTTTCTTT.

This chain connects TRBV10-3 to TRBJ1-1; D gene unclear. V dropped 3 bases and J dropped 7 bases, with 6 bases sitting between them. In germline, CDR1 is ENHRY, CDR2 SYGVKD. The CDR3 contains 11 residues. The DNA for the CDR3 is TGTGCCATCAGTGATAAGTTTGAAGCTTTCTTT. It codes for CAISDKFEAFF.

The J gene is TRBJ1-1, the V gene TRBV19, with a weak D call TRBD1 (6 bases). Germline assignment: CDR1 LNHDA and CDR2 SQIVND (reference sequence). V gave up 6 bases and J gave up 1 base, with 12 bases separating them. There are 14 residues in the CDR3. CDR3 sequence: CASRGGPPNTEAFF. In nucleotides, the CDR3 is TGTGCCAGTAGGGGGGGGCCACCGAACACTGAAGCTTTCTTT.

In this sample, this clonotype turned up a few times. The chain is built from TRBV7-9 and TRBJ1-1, with D unclear. Germline CDR1 and CDR2: SEHNR and FQNEAQ (reference sequence). V gave up 3 bases and J gave up 1 base, with 9 bases separating them. The CDR3 has 14 amino acids. CDR3 nucleotide sequence: TGTGCCAGCAGCTTGGAGGGAAAGAACACTGAAGCTTTCTTT. It codes for CASSLEGKNTEAFF.

The rearrangement uses TRBV6-6 and TRBJ2-3, with TRBD1 matching over 7 bases. The CDR3 is made up of 15 amino acids. Trimming removed 2 bases from V and 6 bases from J; junction bases left unmatched: 8. The germline V gene has CDR1 MNHNY and CDR2 SVGAGI (reference sequence). CDR3 bases: TGTGCCAGCAGTTACCCGGGACAGTCTCACGATACGCAGTATTTT. Its protein is CASSYPGQSHDTQYF.

The rearrangement joins TRBV28 to TRBJ2-7, with 9 bases matching TRBD1. Germline V CDR1 and CDR2: MDHEN, SYDVKM. The J segment lost 4 bases and the V segment lost 5 bases, leaving 9 bases of the junction unmatched. CDR3 size: 15 residues. CDR3 nucleotides: TGTGCCAGCAGTCTCCGCCGGGACAGGGAGTACGAGCAGTACTTC. Its translation is CASSLRRDREYEQYF. Combining the CDR3 with reference TRBV28 and TRBJ2-7 gives the whole variable domain DVKVTQSSRYLVKRTGEKVFLECVQDMDHENMFWYRQDPGLGLRLIYFSYDVKMKEKGDIPEGYSVSREKKERFSLILESASTNQTSMYLCASSLRRDREYEQYFGPGTRLTVT.

Regarding this clonotype: A read error is possible here, since a much larger clone lies one base away. The chain combines TRBV6-8 with TRBJ2-7; tentatively, D is TRBD1 or TRBD2 (6 bases each). The CDR3 contains 14 residues. From germline, CDR1 is MNHGY and CDR2 SAAAGT. The CDR3 nucleotides read TGTGCCAACAGTTACTTCGAAGGGGGGTACGAGCAGTACTTC. Translating gives CANSYFEGGYEQYF.

The chain joins TRBV7-3 to TRBJ2-5; no firm D call. Germline CDR1 and CDR2: SGHTA and FQGTGA. Trimming shortened V by 5 bases and J by 5 bases, and 9 bases separated the two germline ends. This CDR3 is 12 amino acids long. The CDR3 sequence is CASSESHETQYF. The CDR3 DNA reads TGTGCCAGCAGCGAGTCCCATGAGACCCAGTACTTC.

For the CDR3, the DNA is TGTGCCAGCAGCCCGGGGGTTCGCGGGACGAGGAGGGATCAGCCCCAGCATTTT. Translating it yields CASSPGVRGTRRDQPQHF. J is TRBJ1-5 and V is TRBV6-1, with a weak D call TRBD1 (5 bases). Germline V gives CDR1 MNHNS, CDR2 SASEGT. V lost 6 bases, J lost 5 bases, and 26 bases lay in between. This CDR3 region has 18 residues.

This clonotype was detected a few times. CDR3 region: CASSVEALNEQFF. The DNA of the CDR3 is TGTGCCAGCAGCGTAGAGGCGCTCAATGAGCAGTTCTTC. J is TRBJ2-1 and V is TRBV9; D is ambiguous. Germline V CDR1 and CDR2: SGDLS, YYNGEE. The length of the CDR3 is 13 residues. Trimming cost V 0 bases and J 6 bases, with 7 bases left between them.

In the case of this clonotype: A much larger clone differs from this one at a single base, so this may be a read error. V is TRBV7-6 and J is TRBJ2-3; weak D call: TRBD1 (6 bases). The CDR3 has 16 residues. CDR1 SGHVS and CDR2 FNYEAQ come from the germline V gene. CDR3 DNA: TGTGCCAACAGCTCACGAAACCAGGACAGTTCAGATACGCAGTATTTT. It codes for CANSSRNQDSSDTQYF. Supplemented by reference TRBV7-6 and TRBJ2-3, the full variable domain reads GAGVSQSPRYKVTKRGQDVALRCDPISGHVSLYWYRQALGQGPEFLTYFNYEAQQDKSGLPNDRFSAERPEGSISTLTIQRTEQRDSAMYRCANSSRNQDSSDTQYFGPGTRLTVL.

This clonotype was counted at least ten times. The CDR3 loop reads CASSKPGALREQYF. CDR3 bases: TGTGCCAGCAGTAAGCCGGGGGCCCTCCGGGAGCAGTACTTC. This rearrangement joins TRBV27 to TRBJ2-7; tentatively, D is TRBD1 or TRBD2 (6 bases each). The V end was cut by 5 bases, the J end by 7 bases, with 18 bases between. This CDR3 is built from 14 residues. Germline V lookup: CDR1 MNHEY, CDR2 SMNVEV (reference sequence).

This clonotype has ten or more counts. The rearrangement uses TRBV6-2 or TRBV6-3 and TRBJ2-3; D may correspond to TRBD1 or TRBD2 (5 bases each). The ends were cut back, 5 bases at V and 1 base at J, with 10 bases in the middle. This CDR3 spans 14 amino acids. CDR1 is MNHEY, CDR2 SVGEGT, per germline. This CDR3 is CASSQGEGTDTQYF. As DNA, the CDR3 is TGTGCCAGCAGTCAGGGAGAAGGCACAGATACGCAGTATTTT.